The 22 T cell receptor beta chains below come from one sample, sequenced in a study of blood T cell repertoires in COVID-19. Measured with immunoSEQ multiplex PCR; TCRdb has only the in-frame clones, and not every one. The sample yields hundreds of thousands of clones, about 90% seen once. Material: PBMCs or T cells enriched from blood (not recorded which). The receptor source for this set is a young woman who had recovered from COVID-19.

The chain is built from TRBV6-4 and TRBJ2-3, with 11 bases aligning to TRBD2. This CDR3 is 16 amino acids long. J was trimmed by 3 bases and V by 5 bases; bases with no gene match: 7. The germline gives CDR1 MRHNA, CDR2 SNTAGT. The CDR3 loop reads CASSLYSGGATDTQYF. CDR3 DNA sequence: TGTGCCAGCAGTCTCTATAGCGGGGGGGCGACAGATACGCAGTATTTT.

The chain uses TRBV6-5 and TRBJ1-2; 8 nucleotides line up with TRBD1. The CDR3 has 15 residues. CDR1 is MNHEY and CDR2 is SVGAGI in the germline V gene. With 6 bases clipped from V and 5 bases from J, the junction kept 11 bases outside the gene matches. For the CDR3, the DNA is TGTGCCAGCAGCCTATTTACAGGGGGGGAATATGGCTACACCTTC. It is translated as CASSLFTGGEYGYTF.

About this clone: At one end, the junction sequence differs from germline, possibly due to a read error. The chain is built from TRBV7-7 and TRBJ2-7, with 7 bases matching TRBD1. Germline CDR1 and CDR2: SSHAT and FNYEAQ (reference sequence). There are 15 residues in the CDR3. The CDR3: CASSPGTAISYEQYF. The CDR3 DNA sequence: TGTGCTAGCAGCCCGGGGACAGCGATCTCCTACGAGCAGTACTTC. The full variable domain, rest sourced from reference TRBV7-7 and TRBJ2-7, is GAGVSQSPRYKVTKRGQDVTLRCDPISSHATLYWYQQALGQGPEFLTYFNYEAQPDKSGLPSDRFSAERPEGSISTLTIQRTEQRDSAMYRCASSPGTAISYEQYFGPGTRLTVT.

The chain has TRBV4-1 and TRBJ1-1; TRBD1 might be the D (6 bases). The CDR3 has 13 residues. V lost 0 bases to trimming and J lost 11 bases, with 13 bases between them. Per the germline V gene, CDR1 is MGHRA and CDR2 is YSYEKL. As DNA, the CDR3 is TGCGCCAGCAGCCAAGAAAGACAGGTGGCGGCTTTCTTT. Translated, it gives CASSQERQVAAFF.

The CDR3 nucleotides are TGTGCCAGCAGCTTATTGCGGGACACCGGGGAGCTGTTTTTT. This encodes CASSLLRDTGELFF. V is TRBV13 and J is TRBJ2-2; perhaps TRBD2 as D (5 bases). This CDR3 region has 14 residues. V was pared by 2 bases and J by 3 bases, with 7 bases between. Germline assignment: CDR1 PRHDT and CDR2 FYEKMQ (reference sequence).

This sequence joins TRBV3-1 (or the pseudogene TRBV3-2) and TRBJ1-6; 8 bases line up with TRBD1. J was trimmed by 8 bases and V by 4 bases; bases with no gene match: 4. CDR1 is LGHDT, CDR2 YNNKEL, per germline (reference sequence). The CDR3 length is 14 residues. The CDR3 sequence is CASSLGQGHSPLHF. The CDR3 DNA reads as TGTGCCAGCAGCCTAGGACAGGGTCATTCACCCCTCCACTTT.

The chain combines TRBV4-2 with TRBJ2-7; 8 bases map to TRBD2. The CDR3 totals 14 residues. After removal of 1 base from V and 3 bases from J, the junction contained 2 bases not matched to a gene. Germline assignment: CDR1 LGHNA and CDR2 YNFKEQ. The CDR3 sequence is CASSQGGGNYEQYF. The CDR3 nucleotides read TGTGCCAGCAGCCAAGGCGGGGGGAACTACGAGCAGTACTTC.

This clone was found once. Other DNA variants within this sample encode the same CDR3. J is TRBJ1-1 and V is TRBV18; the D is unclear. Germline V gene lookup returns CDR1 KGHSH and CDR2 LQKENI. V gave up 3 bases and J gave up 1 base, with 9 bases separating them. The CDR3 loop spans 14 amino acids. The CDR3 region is CASSPASGNTEAFF. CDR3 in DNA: TGTGCCAGCTCACCCGCTTCGGGGAACACTGAAGCTTTCTTT.

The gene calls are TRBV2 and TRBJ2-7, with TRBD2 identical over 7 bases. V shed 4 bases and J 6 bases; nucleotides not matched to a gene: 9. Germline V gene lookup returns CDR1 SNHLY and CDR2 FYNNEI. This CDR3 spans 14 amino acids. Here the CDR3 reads CASSVGPSGGEQYF. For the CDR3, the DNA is TGTGCCAGCAGTGTGGGGCCATCGGGGGGCGAGCAGTACTTC.

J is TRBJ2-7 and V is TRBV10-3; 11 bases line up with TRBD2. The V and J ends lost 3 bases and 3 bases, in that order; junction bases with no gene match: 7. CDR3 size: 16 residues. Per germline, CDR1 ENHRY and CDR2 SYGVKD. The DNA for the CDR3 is TGTGCCATCAGTGATTTCACTAGCGGGAGTCTCTACGAGCAGTACTTC. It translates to CAISDFTSGSLYEQYF.

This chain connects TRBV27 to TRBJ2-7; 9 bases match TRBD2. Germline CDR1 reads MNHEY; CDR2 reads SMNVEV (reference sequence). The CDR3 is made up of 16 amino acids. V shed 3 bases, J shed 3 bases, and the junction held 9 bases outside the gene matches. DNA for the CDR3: TGTGCCAGCAGTTTCGACGGCGGGGGGGCCTTCTACGAGCAGTACTTC. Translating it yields CASSFDGGGAFYEQYF.

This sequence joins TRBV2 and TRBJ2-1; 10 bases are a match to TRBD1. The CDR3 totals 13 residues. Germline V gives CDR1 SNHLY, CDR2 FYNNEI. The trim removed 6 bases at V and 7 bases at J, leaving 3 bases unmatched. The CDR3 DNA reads TGTGCCAGCAGGGGACAGGGGTGGAATGAGCAGTTCTTC. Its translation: CASRGQGWNEQFF.

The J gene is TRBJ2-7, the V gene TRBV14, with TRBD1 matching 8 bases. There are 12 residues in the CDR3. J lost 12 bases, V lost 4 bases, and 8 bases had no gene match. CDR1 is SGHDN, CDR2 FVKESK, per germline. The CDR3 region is CASSRTGGLWYF. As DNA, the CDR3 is TGTGCCAGCAGCCGAACAGGGGGTCTGTGGTACTTC.

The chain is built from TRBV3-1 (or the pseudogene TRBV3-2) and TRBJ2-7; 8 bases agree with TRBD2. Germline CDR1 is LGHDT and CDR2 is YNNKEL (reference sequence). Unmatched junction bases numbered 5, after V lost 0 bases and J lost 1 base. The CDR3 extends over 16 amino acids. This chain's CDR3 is CASSQDWSGRSYEQYF. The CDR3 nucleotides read TGTGCCAGCAGCCAAGATTGGAGCGGGAGATCCTACGAGCAGTACTTC.

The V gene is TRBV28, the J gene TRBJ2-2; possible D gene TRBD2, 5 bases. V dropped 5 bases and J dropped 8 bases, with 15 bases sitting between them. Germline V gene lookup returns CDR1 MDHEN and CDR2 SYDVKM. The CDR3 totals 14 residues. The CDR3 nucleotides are TGTGCCAGCAGTAAAGGACTGACGTCTGGGGAGCTGTTTTTT. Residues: CASSKGLTSGELFF.

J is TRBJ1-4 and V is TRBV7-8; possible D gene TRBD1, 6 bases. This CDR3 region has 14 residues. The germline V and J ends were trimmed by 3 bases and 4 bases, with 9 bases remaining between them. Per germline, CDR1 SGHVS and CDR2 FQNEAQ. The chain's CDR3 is CASSFNRVNEKLFF. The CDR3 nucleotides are TGTGCCAGCAGCTTTAACAGGGTTAATGAAAAACTGTTTTTT.

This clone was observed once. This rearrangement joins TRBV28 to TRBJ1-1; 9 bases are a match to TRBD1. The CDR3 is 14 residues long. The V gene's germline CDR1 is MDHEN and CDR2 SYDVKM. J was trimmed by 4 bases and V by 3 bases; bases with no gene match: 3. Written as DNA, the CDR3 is TGTGCCAGCAGTTTGAAGGGACAGGGCACTGAAGCTTTCTTT. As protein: CASSLKGQGTEAFF. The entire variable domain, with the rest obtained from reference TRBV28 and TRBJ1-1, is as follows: DVKVTQSSRYLVKRTGEKVFLECVQDMDHENMFWYRQDPGLGLRLIYFSYDVKMKEKGDIPEGYSVSREKKERFSLILESASTNQTSMYLCASSLKGQGTEAFFGQGTRLTVV.

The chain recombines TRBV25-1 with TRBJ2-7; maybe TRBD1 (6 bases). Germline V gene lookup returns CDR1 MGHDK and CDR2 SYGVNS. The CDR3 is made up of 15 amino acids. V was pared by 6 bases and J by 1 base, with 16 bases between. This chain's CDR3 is CASSSDRTGSYEQYF. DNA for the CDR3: TGTGCCAGCAGCTCCGACAGGACGGGTTCCTACGAGCAGTACTTC.

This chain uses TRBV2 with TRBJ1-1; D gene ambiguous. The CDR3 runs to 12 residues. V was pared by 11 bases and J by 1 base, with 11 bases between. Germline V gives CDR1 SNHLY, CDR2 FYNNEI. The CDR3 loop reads CAGRSQNTEAFF. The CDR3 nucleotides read TGTGCCGGCCGTTCCCAGAACACTGAAGCTTTCTTT.

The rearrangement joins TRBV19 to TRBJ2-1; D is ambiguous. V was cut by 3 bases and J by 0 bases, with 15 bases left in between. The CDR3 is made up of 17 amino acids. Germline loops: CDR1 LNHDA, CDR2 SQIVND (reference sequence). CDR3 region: CASSISLGASSYNEQFF. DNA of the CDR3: TGTGCCAGTAGTATTAGCCTTGGCGCCAGCTCCTACAATGAGCAGTTCTTC.

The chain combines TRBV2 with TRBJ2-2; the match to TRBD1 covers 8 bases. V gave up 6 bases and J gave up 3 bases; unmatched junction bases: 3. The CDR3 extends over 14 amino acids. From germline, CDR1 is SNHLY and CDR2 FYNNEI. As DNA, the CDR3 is TGTGCCAGCAGGGCAGGGGGCGACACCGGGGAGCTGTTTTTT. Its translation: CASRAGGDTGELFF.

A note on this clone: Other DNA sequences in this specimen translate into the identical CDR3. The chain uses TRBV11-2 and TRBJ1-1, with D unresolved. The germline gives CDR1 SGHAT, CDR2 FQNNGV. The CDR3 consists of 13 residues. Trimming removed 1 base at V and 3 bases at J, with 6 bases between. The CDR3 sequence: CASSLVRDTEAFF. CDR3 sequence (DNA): TGTGCCAGCAGCTTAGTTAGAGACACTGAAGCTTTCTTT.